This TCR beta chain stems from a study of T-cell reconstitution after alpha-beta-depleted transplantation in children. Study-level points and caveats: Several hundred expanded graft clones reportedly supplied alpha-beta T cells about two months after transplant. From surviving recipient T cells and thymic progenitors came the high day-60 TCRbeta diversity observed in some patients. T-cell counts and diversity at one year following transplant were attributed mainly to newly produced T cells.

As it was prepared, the TCRbeta library received unique molecular identifiers. TCRdb ran MiXCR on the PCR reads and lists one entry per CDR3 protein. The data show some 300,000 distinct CDR3 sequences, 9.5% to 13% seen once. Germline V gene sequence: CDR1 MNHEY, CDR2 SMNVEV (reference sequence). Trimming removed 3 bases from V and 0 bases from J; junction bases left unmatched: 6. This CDR3 is 16 amino acids long. This clonotype was found many times. Its target is not known. This specimen was PBMCs, taken before TCRalphabeta/CD19-depleted stem cell transplant. The receptor comes from a boy in the first two years of life with acute myeloid leukemia, due to receive a stem cell transplant. The chain recombines TRBV27 with TRBJ1-2; 8 positions match TRBD1. The CDR3 nucleotides are TGTGCCAGCAGTTTTGGAGACAGGGGTCCTAACTATGGCTACACCTTC. Translated: CASSFGDRGPNYGYTF.